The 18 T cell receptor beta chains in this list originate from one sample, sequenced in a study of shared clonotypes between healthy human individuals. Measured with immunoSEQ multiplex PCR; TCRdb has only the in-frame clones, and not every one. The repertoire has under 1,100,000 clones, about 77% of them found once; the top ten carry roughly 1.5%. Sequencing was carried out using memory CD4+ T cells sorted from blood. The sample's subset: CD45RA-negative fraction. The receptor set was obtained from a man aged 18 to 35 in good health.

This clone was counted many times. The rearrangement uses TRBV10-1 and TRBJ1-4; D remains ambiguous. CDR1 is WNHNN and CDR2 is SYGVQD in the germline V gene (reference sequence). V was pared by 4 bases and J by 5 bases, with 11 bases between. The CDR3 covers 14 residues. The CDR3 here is CASSVGPNNEKLFF. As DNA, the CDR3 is TGCGCCAGCAGTGTTGGCCCAAACAATGAAAAACTGTTTTTT.

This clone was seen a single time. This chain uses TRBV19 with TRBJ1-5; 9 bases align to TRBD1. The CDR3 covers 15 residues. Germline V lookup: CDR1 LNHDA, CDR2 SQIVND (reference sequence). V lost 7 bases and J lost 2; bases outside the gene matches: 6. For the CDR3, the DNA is TGTGCCAGTAACACAGGGGGCACGGGCAATCAGCCCCAGCATTTT. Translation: CASNTGGTGNQPQHF.

CDR3: CASSEGANTGELFF. For the CDR3, the DNA is TGTGCCAGCAGTGAAGGGGCTAACACCGGGGAGCTGTTTTTT. V and J are TRBV6-1 and TRBJ2-2; D gene unclear. Germline CDR1 is MNHNS and CDR2 is SASEGT. Trimming shortened V by 1 base and J by 2 bases, and 5 bases separated the two germline ends. The CDR3 is 14 residues long.

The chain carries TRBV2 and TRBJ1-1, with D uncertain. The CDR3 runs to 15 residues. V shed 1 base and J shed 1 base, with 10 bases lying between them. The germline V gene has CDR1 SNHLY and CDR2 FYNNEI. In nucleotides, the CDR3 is TGTGCCAGCAGTGAAGATGGGCGGGGGAACACTGAAGCTTTCTTT. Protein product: CASSEDGRGNTEAFF.

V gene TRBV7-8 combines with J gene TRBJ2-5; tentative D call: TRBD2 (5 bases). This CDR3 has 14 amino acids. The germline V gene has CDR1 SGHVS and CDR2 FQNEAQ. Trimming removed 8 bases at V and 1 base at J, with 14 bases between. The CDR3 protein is CASGGPGFQETQYF. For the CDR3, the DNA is TGTGCCAGCGGTGGGCCGGGATTCCAAGAGACCCAGTACTTC.

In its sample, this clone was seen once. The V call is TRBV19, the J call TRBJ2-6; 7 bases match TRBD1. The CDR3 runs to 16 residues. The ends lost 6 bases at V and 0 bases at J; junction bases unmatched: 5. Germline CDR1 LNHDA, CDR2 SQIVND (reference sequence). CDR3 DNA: TGTGCCAGTAGGACAGGGTGGGCCTCTGGGGCCAACGTCCTGACTTTC. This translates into CASRTGWASGANVLTF.

CDR3 bases: TGTGCCAGCAGCTTAGGGCGGAATAATTCACCCCTCCACTTT. It yields the protein CASSLGRNNSPLHF. The rearrangement joins TRBV13 to TRBJ1-6, with D unresolved. The CDR3 is 14 amino acids. With 0 bases removed from V and 5 bases from J, the gap between germline ends came to 5 bases. Germline V gene sequence: CDR1 PRHDT, CDR2 FYEKMQ (reference sequence). The variable domain in full, with the rest retrieved from reference TRBV13 and TRBJ1-6, is AAGVIQSPRHLIKEKRETATLKCYPIPRHDTVYWYQQGPGQDPQFLISFYEKMQSDKGSIPDRFSAQQFSDYHSELNMSSLELGDSALYFCASSLGRNNSPLHFGNGTRLTVT.

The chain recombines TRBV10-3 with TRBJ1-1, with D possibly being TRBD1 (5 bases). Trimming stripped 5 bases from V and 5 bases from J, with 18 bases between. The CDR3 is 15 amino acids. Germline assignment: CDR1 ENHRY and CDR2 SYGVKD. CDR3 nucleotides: TGTGCCATCAGTTCGACAGTGTTTGGAAGTACTGAAGCTTTCTTT. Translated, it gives CAISSTVFGSTEAFF.

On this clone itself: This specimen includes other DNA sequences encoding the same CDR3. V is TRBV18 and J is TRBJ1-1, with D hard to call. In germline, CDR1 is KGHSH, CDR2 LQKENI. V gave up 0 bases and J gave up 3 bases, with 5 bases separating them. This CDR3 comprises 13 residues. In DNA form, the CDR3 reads TGTGCCAGCTCACCACCCGGGGACACTGAAGCTTTCTTT. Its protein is CASSPPGDTEAFF.

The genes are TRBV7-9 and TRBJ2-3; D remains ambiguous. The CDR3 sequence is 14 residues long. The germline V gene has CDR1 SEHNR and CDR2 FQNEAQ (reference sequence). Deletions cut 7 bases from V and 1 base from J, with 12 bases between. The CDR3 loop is CASKKEQGTDTQYF. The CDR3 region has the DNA TGTGCCAGCAAGAAGGAGCAGGGCACAGATACGCAGTATTTT.

DNA for the CDR3: TGTGCCAGCAGGCCCTCATCGGGGGATTCTGAGCAGTTCTTC. Translation gives CASRPSSGDSEQFF. The chain joins TRBV11-2 to TRBJ2-1, with D perhaps TRBD2 (6 bases). The CDR3 is 14 amino acids. The germline CDR1 and CDR2 sequences are SGHAT and FQNNGV. With 6 bases removed from V and 9 bases from J, the gap between germline ends came to 18 bases.

The CDR3 nucleotides read TGCGCCAGCAGCCGGGGCAGCCAGAACACCGGGGAGCTGTTTTTT. Its translation: CASSRGSQNTGELFF. The chain recombines TRBV5-1 with TRBJ2-2; D may be TRBD1 or TRBD2 (5 bases each). V was clipped by 4 bases and J by 1 base, with 11 bases between them. The germline V gene encodes CDR1 SGHRS and CDR2 YFSETQ. The CDR3 extends over 15 amino acids.

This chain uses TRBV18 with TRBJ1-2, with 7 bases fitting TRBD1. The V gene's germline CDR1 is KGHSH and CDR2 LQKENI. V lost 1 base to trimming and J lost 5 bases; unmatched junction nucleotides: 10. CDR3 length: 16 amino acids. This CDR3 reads CASSPQSTGAGYGYTF. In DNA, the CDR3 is TGTGCCAGCTCACCACAATCTACAGGGGCGGGATATGGCTACACCTTC.

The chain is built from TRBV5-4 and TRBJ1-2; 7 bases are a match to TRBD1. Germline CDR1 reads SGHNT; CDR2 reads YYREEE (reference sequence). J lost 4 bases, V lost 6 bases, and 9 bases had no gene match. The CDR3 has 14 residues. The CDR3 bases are TGTGCCAGCAAGCAGGGGGGCGCTTCCTATGGCTACACCTTC. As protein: CASKQGGASYGYTF. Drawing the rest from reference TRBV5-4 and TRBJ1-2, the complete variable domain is ETGVTQSPTHLIKTRGQQVTLRCSSQSGHNTVSWYQQALGQGPQFIFQYYREEENGRGNFPPRFSGLQFPNYSSELNVNALELDDSALYLCASKQGGASYGYTFGSGTRLTVV.

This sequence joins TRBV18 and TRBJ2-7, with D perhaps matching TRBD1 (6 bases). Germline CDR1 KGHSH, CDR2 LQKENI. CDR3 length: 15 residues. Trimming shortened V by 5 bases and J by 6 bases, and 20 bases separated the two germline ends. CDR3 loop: CASSTTGLVWGEQYF. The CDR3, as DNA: TGTGCCAGCTCAACAACAGGGCTTGTGTGGGGCGAGCAGTACTTC.

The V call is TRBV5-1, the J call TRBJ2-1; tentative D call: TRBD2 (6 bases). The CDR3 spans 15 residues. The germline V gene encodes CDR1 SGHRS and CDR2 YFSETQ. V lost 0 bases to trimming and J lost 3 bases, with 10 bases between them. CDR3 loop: CASSLVGSGYNEQFF. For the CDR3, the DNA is TGCGCCAGCAGCTTGGTTGGTAGCGGCTACAATGAGCAGTTCTTC.

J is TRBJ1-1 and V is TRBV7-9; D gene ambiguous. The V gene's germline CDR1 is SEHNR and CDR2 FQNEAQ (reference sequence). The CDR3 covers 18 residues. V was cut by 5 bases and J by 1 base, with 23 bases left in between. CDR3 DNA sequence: TGTGCCAGCAGCAAGAAGGGCGGGATTTTTCGGACGAACACTGAAGCTTTCTTT. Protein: CASSKKGGIFRTNTEAFF.

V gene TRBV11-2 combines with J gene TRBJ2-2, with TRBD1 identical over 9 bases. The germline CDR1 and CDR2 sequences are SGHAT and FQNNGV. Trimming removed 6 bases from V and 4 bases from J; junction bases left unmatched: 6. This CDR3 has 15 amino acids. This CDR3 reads CASRPQGAVTGELFF. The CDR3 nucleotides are TGTGCCAGCAGGCCACAGGGGGCCGTCACCGGGGAGCTGTTTTTT.